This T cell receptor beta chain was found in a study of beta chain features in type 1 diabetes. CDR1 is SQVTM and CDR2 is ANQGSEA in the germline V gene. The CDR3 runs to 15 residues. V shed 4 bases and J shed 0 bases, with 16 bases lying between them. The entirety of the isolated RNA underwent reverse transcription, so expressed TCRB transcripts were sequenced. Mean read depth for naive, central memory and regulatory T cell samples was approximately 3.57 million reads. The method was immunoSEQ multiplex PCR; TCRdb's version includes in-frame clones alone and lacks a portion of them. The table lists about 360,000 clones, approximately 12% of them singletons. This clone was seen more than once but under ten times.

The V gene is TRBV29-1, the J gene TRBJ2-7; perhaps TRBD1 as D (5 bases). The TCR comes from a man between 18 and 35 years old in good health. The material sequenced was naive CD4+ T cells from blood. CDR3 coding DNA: TGCAGCGTTGGCCCTCGCAGGGTGACCTCCTACGAGCAGTACTTC. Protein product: CSVGPRRVTSYEQYF.